This T cell receptor (beta chain) originates from a study of T cell responses to AZD1222 COVID-19 vaccine. Remarks on this clone: The antigen is not known.

TCRdb's table, derived via immunoSEQ multiplex PCR, lists solely in-frame clones and lacks some. The sample carries 95,000 to 150,000 clones, roughly 89% recorded once. Study-wide results and limits: Spike-wide coverage was observed for vaccine-associated CD4 TCRs, with dominant responses at 160-218 and 743-854. The study found Spike-specific TCR breadth and depth rose after two AZD1222 doses. Only 6 or 7 AZD1222 recipients tested seropositive at baseline. Clonal diversity may have been underestimated in mostly white British donors.

This CDR3 contains 16 residues. Per the germline V gene, CDR1 is SGDLS and CDR2 is YYNGEE. With 2 bases removed from V and 2 bases from J, the gap between germline ends came to 16 bases. This material consisted of peripheral blood, taken on day 0 of AZD1222 vaccination. The receptor's source is an adult in good health. The chain couples TRBV9 to TRBJ1-2; D remains ambiguous. This CDR3 reads CASSVTPSGSNYGYTF. CDR3 sequence (DNA): TGTGCCAGCAGCGTTACACCATCGGGCTCCAACTATGGCTACACCTTC.